This passage covers 10 T cell receptor beta chains from one sample sequenced in a study of blood T cells in healthy people across ages. A second PCR of roughly 7 to 11 cycles used a sample-barcoded 5' primer and a J-beta primer mix. Via MiXCR, TCRdb re-called the 5' RACE reads, giving one row per CDR3 protein. Of 800,000 to 1,000,000 distinct CDR3 sequences listed, about 44% were seen once; the top ten hold 10% to 15%. Material: blood. Source of these receptors: a man aged 25-45 years in good health.

Worth noting for this clonotype: At one end, the junction sequence differs from germline, possibly due to a read error. This chain uses TRBV12-3 or TRBV12-4 with TRBJ2-1; 7 bases are shared with TRBD2. This CDR3 is 17 amino acids long. The CDR3 DNA is TGTGCCAGCAGTTTAAAGGGACTACCAAGCTCCTACCATGAGCAGTTCTTC. Translation gives CASSLKGLPSSYHEQFF.

With regard to this clonotype: A read error may be the cause here, since a much bigger clone is one base away. The genes are TRBV4-1 and TRBJ1-5; D is unclear. This CDR3 region has 15 residues. The germline gives CDR1 MGHRA, CDR2 YSYEKL. CDR3 in DNA: TGCGCCACCAGCCAAGAGCAGGACGGTTATCAGCCCCAGCATTTT. It is translated as CATSQEQDGYQPQHF.

The chain combines TRBV6-1 with TRBJ2-1, with 8 bases identical to TRBD1. Per the germline V gene, CDR1 is MNHNS and CDR2 is SASEGT. The length of the CDR3 is 14 residues. Trimming removed 6 bases from V and 8 bases from J; junction bases left unmatched: 9. Written as DNA, the CDR3 is TGTGCCAGCAGGGACAGGGCGAGGGGGGATGAGCAGTTCTTC. Amino acids: CASRDRARGDEQFF.

The rearrangement links TRBV20-1 to TRBJ2-1; D call uncertain. This CDR3 spans 14 amino acids. The V gene lost 3 bases and the J gene lost 0 bases, with 9 bases spanning the gap. Germline V lookup: CDR1 DFQATT, CDR2 SNEGSKA (reference sequence). The CDR3: CSASTPGSYNEQFF. The CDR3 region has the DNA TGCAGTGCTAGTACCCCAGGCTCCTACAATGAGCAGTTCTTC.

V and J are TRBV12-3 or TRBV12-4 and TRBJ1-5; D is unresolved. The CDR3 contains 10 residues. Trimming took 3 bases from V and 10 from J, leaving 4 bases between them. The CDR3 nucleotides are TGTGCCAGCAGTTTGAGTCCCCAGCATTTT. It yields the protein CASSLSPQHF.

The chain is built from TRBV27 and TRBJ2-7, with a weak D call TRBD1 (6 bases). Germline loops: CDR1 MNHEY, CDR2 SMNVEV (reference sequence). CDR3 length: 13 amino acids. Deletions cut 4 bases from V and 2 bases from J, with 9 bases between. In nucleotides, the CDR3 is TGTGCCAGCAGTTGGCAGGGGACCTACGAGCAGTACTTC. The encoded protein is CASSWQGTYEQYF.

This clonotype was recorded a few times. The rearrangement joins TRBV11-2 to TRBJ2-1; 12 nucleotides match TRBD2. V lost 7 bases and J lost 8; bases outside the gene matches: 9. The CDR3 sequence is 15 residues long. Germline CDR1 and CDR2: SGHAT and FQNNGV. The CDR3 spells CASTRILAGGYEQFF. The CDR3 bases are TGTGCCAGCACCAGGATACTAGCGGGGGGCTATGAGCAGTTCTTC. Full variable domain (remainder filled in from reference TRBV11-2 and TRBJ2-1): EAGVAQSPRYKIIEKRQSVAFWCNPISGHATLYWYQQILGQGPKLLIQFQNNGVVDDSQLPKDRFSAERLKGVDSTLKIQPAKLEDSAVYLCASTRILAGGYEQFFGPGTRLTVL.

V is TRBV20-1 and J is TRBJ2-7; perhaps TRBD2 as D (7 bases). The J call is uncertain, as TRBJ2-5 better fits the DNA end. This CDR3 is built from 14 residues. CDR1 and CDR2 from the germline V gene are DFQATT and SNEGSKA (reference sequence). The CDR3 sequence is CSAKSRGLGETQYF. CDR3 nucleotide sequence: TGCAGTGCCAAGTCGCGGGGGCTCGGGGAGACCCAGTACTTC.

This clonotype was seen only a few times. This chain uses TRBV29-1 with TRBJ1-2, with D possibly TRBD1 on 6 matching bases. V lost 7 bases and J lost 5, with 14 bases in between. The CDR3 is 12 amino acids. From germline, CDR1 is SQVTM and CDR2 ANQGSEA. The CDR3 protein is CSDWTDGYGYTF. The CDR3 DNA sequence: TGCAGCGACTGGACAGACGGGTATGGCTACACCTTC.

This chain connects TRBV18 to TRBJ1-3; tentatively, D is TRBD1 (5 bases). Germline V gives CDR1 KGHSH, CDR2 LQKENI. The V end lost 5 bases, the J end lost 1 base, and 12 bases lay between the germline ends. This CDR3 comprises 15 residues. In DNA form, the CDR3 reads TGTGCCAGCTCAGGGGCCGGGACGTCTGGAAACACCATATATTTT. This codes for CASSGAGTSGNTIYF.